This T cell receptor (beta chain) was sequenced in a study of blood T cell repertoires in COVID-19 (dated by TCRdb to about 2020). Background on the whole study: The collaborator samples originated in the United States, Italy and Spain and spanned the acute and convalescent phases of COVID-19. The prospective study material was composed of cDNA or gDNA derived from T cells, B-cell-depleted T cells, or PBMCs. The dataset comprised deeply sampled blood TCRbeta repertoires from subjects exposed to, actively infected with, or recovered from COVID-19. The repertoires were made available in a free public database intended to serve as a resource for research on the immune response to SARS-CoV-2. The samples were drawn from the first 160 participants of the ongoing ImmuneRACE study and from some 1,300 subjects provided by 6 global collaborators. A de-identified subject ID, COVID-19 status, age in years and sex were almost always included in the sample metadata. Where HLA class I and class II types were available, the types were taken from metadata supplied by the sample provider, not from assay-based typing. Overall study results and their limits: The quantity of clinical and demographic metadata differed by source and by participant and was supplied without curation.

Comment on this clone: Its binding antigen is unknown. Base quality data are lacking; no much larger clone is found one base away.

Samples from volunteer blood donors who had recovered from COVID-19 were contributed by a second Seattle source. Whole blood was collected in K2EDTA tubes by collaborating institutions according to the institutions' own protocols. For TCRbeta analysis, collaborator samples were shipped as frozen whole blood, as isolated PBMCs, or as DNA extracted from either sample type. CDR1 and CDR2, looked up from the germline V gene, are SNHLY and FYNNEI. Including cysteine and phenylalanine, the CDR3 has 14 amino acids. This entry keeps only the CDR3 DNA: 42 bases, framed from base 1. V is cut by 6 bases and J by 1 base, and the space between the germline ends is 9 bases. TCRbeta CDR3 regions were amplified from genomic DNA by means of the immunoSEQ Assay, a bias-controlled multiplex PCR. The authors processed their data as follows. The number of nucleated cells in each sample was estimated by amplification of reference gene primers within the assay. Sequence reads were collapsed and filtered to measure the absolute abundance of every unique TCRbeta CDR3 rearrangement. Productive Simpson clonality was computed per sample as the square root of Simpson's diversity index over productive rearrangements. The source is immuneACCESS, and TCRdb retained only in-frame sequences with V and J called. Part of the clones is not carried over; for the studies checked, unresolved V genes explain less than half of this, and the remainder is unexplained. The D gene and trimming were derived from the DNA, and the V and J assignments and clone size from that table. For this sample there are 220,000 or so clones; around 84% appear just once. About 5.1% of the sample is taken by the ten largest.

The sample was peripheral blood. This receptor chain uses TRBV2 and TRBJ2-2; the D region possibly corresponds to TRBD1 (6 bases align). The sequence was collected from a woman aged 60-75 years who had recovered from COVID-19. The nucleotide sequence is TGTGCCAGCAGCCCGGGACAGAACACCGGGGAGCTGTTTTTT. Translated, it gives CASSPGQNTGELFF.